This T cell receptor (beta chain) was recorded in a study of regulatory T cells in long-lasting Graves disease. CDR1 is MNHGY, CDR2 SVAAGI, per germline. V lost 3 bases and J lost 4, with 13 bases in between. This CDR3 is built from 14 residues. In its sample, this clonotype was seen once. Its specificity is not known. A much larger clone differs from this one at a single base, so this may be a read error. Noted time point: persistent/refractory GD, antithyroid drugs over 5 years with positive TRAb. There was RNA extracted from PBMCs, and the TCR library was made from it. It was American Thyroid Association guidelines that determined Graves' disease diagnosis. According to the study, TCR beta libraries were built with iRepertoire HTBI primers and CDR3-region Arm-PCR. TCRdb itself ran the multiplex PCR reads through MiXCR, one entry per CDR3 protein. Of 350,000 to 450,000 distinct CDR3 sequences detected, roughly 24% appear once; the ten largest clones hold roughly a quarter.

Study-level results: The study found persistent patients shared more public clonotypes (roughly 2,600) than new patients (966). Patients with persistent disease showed a bias toward TRBV28, TRBJ1-2 and TRBJ2-5.

Material: peripheral blood mononuclear cells (PBMCs), obtained when the disease was refractory, from a patient treated with antithyroid drugs. The chain couples TRBV6-9 to TRBJ2-7, with D possibly TRBD2 on 6 matching bases. The clonotype comes from a woman between 40 and 55 years old with Graves disease. This CDR3 reads CASSYRRDSYEQYF. The CDR3 coding sequence is TGTGCCAGCAGTTACCGGCGGGATAGTTACGAGCAGTACTTC.